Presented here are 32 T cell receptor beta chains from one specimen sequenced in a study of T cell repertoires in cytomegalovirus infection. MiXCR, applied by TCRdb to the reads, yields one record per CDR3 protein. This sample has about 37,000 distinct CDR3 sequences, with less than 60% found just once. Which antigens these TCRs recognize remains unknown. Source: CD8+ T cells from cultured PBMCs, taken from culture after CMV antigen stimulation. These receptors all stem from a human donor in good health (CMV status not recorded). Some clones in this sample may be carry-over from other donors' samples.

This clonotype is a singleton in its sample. CDR3 sequence: CASRGDNTGELFF. The CDR3 DNA reads as TGTGCCAGCCGGGGTGACAACACCGGGGAGCTGTTTTTT. This chain uses TRBV7-6 with TRBJ2-2, with a possible D match to TRBD2 (5 bases). Germline values: CDR1 SGHVS, CDR2 FNYEAQ. This CDR3 is 13 amino acids long. Between the trimmed V and J ends, which lost 8 bases and 2 bases, there was a span of 9 bases. Full variable domain (remainder filled in from reference TRBV7-6 and TRBJ2-2): GAGVSQSPRYKVTKRGQDVALRCDPISGHVSLYWYRQALGQGPEFLTYFNYEAQQDKSGLPNDRFSAERPEGSISTLTIQRTEQRDSAMYRCASRGDNTGELFFGEGSRLTVL.

DNA of the CDR3: TGTGCCAGCAGTGGGGCCCAAGAGACCCAGTACTTC. Residues: CASSGAQETQYF. J is TRBJ2-5 and V is TRBV12-3 or TRBV12-4; D possibly corresponds to TRBD1 (5 bases). Trimming removed 5 bases from V and 1 base from J, with 5 bases in between. The CDR3 is made up of 12 amino acids.

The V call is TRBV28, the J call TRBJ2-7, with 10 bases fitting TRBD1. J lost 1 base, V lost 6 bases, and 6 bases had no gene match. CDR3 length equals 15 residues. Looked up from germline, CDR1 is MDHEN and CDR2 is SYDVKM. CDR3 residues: CASSPMGQGSYEQYF. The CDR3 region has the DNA TGTGCCAGCAGCCCCATGGGACAGGGGTCCTACGAGCAGTACTTC.

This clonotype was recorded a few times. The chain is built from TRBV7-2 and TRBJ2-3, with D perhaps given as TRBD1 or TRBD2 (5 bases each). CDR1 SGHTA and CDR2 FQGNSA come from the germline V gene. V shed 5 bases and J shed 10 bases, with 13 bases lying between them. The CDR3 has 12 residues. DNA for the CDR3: TGTGCCAGCAGCCTAATCGGGGCGGCGCAGTATTTT. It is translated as CASSLIGAAQYF.

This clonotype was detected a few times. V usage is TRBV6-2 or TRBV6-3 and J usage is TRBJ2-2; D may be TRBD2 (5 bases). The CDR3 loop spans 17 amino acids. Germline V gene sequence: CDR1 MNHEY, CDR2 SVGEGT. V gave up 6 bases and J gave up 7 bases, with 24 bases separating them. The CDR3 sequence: CASRPTRIGKVIGELFF. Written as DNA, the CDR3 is TGTGCCAGCAGGCCAACTAGGATAGGGAAGGTTATCGGGGAGCTGTTTTTT.

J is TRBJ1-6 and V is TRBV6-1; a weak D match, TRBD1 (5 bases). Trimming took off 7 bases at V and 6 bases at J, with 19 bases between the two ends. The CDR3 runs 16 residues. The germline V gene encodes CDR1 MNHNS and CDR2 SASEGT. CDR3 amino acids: CASIYRGPGGNSPLHF. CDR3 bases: TGTGCCAGCATTTATAGGGGACCTGGCGGTAATTCACCCCTCCACTTT.

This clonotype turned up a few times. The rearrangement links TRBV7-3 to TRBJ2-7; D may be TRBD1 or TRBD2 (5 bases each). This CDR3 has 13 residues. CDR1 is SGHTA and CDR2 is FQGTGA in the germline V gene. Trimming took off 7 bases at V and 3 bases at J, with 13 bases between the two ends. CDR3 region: CASNRVGVYEQYF. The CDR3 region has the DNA TGTGCCAGCAATCGCGTGGGGGTCTACGAGCAGTACTTC.

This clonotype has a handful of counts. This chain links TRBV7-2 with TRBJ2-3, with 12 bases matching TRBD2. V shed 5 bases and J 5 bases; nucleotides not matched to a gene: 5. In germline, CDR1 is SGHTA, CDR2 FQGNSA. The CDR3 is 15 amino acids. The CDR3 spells CASSPLAGGRDTQYF. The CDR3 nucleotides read TGTGCCAGCAGCCCACTAGCGGGAGGAAGAGATACGCAGTATTTT.

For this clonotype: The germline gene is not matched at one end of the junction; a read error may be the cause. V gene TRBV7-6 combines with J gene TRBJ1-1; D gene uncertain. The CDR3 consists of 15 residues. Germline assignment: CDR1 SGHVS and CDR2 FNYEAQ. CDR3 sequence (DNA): TGTGCCTGCAGCTTGCAGCTTTGGGCGCGAACTGAAGCTCTCTTT. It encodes CACSLQLWARTEALF.

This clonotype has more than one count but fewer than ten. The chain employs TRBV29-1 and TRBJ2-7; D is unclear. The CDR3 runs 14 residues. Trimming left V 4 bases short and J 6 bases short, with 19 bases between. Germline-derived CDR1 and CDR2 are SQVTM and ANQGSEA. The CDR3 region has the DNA TGCAGCGTTGTAGGCGGTCGGATGTCAGGCGAGCAGTACTTC. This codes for CSVVGGRMSGEQYF.

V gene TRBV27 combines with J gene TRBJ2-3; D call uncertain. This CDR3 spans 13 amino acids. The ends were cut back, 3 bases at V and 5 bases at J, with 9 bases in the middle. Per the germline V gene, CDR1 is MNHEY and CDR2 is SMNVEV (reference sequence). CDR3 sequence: CASSFGGEDTQYF. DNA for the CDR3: TGTGCCAGCAGTTTTGGTGGAGAAGATACGCAGTATTTT.

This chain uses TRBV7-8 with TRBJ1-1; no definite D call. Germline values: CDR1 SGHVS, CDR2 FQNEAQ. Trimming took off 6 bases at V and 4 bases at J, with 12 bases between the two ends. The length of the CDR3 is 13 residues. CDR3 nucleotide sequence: TGTGCCAGCAGTATACCGGAAGGCACTGAAGCTTTCTTT. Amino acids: CASSIPEGTEAFF.

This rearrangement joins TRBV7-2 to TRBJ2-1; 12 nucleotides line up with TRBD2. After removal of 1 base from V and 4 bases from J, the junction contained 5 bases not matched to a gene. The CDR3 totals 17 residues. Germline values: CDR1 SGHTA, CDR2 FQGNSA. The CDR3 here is CASSLGSSGGAYNEQFF. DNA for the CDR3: TGTGCCAGCAGCTTAGGGTCTAGCGGGGGGGCTTACAATGAGCAGTTCTTC.

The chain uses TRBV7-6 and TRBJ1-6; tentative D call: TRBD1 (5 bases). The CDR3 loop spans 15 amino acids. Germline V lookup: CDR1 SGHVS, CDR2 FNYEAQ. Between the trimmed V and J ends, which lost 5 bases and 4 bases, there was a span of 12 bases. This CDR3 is CASSPTDLYNSPLHF. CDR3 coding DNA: TGTGCCAGCAGCCCGACAGATTTATATAATTCACCCCTCCACTTT.

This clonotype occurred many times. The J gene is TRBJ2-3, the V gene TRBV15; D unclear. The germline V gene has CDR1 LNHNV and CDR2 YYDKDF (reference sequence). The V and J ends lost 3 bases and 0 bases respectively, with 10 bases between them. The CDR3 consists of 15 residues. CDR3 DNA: TGTGCCACCAGCAGCCCCCCCCGGAGCACAGATACGCAGTATTTT. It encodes CATSSPPRSTDTQYF.

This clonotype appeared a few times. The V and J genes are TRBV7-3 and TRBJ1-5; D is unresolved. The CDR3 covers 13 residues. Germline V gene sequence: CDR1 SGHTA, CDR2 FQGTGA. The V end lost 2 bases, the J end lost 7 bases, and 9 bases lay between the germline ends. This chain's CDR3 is CASSLWPGQPQHF. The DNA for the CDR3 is TGTGCCAGCAGCTTATGGCCCGGGCAGCCCCAGCATTTT.

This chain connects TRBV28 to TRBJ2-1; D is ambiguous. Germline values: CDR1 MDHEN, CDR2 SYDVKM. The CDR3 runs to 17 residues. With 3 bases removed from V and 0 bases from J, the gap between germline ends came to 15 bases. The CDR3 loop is CASSLFRTPSSYNEQFF. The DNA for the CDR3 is TGTGCCAGCAGTTTGTTTAGGACCCCGAGCTCCTACAATGAGCAGTTCTTC.

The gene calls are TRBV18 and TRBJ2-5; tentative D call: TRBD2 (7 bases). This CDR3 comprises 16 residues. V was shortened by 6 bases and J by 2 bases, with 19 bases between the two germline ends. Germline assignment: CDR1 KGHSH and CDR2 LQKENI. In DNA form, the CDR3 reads TGTGCCAGCTCCCCTTCCGAGGGGGGGCTTCAAGAGACCCAGTACTTC. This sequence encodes CASSPSEGGLQETQYF.

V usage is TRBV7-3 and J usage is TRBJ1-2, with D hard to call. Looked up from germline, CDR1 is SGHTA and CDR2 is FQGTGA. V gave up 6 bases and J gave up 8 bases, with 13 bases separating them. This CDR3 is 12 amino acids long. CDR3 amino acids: CASSSPGKGYTF. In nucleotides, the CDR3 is TGTGCCAGCAGTTCGCCCGGGAAGGGCTACACCTTC.

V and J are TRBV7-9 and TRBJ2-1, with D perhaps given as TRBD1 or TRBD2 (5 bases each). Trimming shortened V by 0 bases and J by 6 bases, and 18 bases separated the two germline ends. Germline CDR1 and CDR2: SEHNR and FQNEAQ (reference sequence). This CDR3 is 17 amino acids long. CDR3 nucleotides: TGTGCCAGCAGCTTAGCGTTGCGTCCGGGGACCTCCAATGAGCAGTTCTTC. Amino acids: CASSLALRPGTSNEQFF.

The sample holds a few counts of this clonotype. CDR3 in amino acids: CASSTASNTEAFF. The DNA of the CDR3 is TGTGCCAGTTCGACAGCCTCTAACACTGAAGCTTTCTTT. The chain carries TRBV19 and TRBJ1-1; D may be TRBD1 (5 bases). Trimming pared 8 bases from V and 2 bases from J, leaving 12 bases between. The CDR3 consists of 13 residues. Germline V gene sequence: CDR1 LNHDA, CDR2 SQIVND (reference sequence).

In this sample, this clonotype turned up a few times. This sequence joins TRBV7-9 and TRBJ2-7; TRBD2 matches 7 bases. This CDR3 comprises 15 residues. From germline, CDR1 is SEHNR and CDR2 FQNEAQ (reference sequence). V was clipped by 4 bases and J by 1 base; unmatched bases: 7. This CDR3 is CASSSPSGESYEQYF. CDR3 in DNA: TGTGCCAGCAGCTCCCCCAGCGGGGAATCCTACGAGCAGTACTTC.

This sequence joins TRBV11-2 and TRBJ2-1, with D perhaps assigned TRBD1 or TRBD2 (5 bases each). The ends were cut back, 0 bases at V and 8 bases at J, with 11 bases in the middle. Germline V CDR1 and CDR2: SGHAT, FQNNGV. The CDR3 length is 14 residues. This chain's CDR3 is CASSLDYGGHEQFF. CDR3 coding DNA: TGTGCCAGCAGCTTAGACTATGGGGGACATGAGCAGTTCTTC. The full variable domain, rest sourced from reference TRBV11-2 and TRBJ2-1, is EAGVAQSPRYKIIEKRQSVAFWCNPISGHATLYWYQQILGQGPKLLIQFQNNGVVDDSQLPKDRFSAERLKGVDSTLKIQPAKLEDSAVYLCASSLDYGGHEQFFGPGTRLTVL.

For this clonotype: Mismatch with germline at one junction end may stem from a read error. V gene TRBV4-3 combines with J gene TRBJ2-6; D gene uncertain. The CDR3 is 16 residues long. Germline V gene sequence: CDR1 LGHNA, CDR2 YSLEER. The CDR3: CASSQALLSGTNVLTF. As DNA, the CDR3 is TGCGCCAGCAGCCAAGCACTCCTCTCTGGGACCAACGTCCTGACTTTC.

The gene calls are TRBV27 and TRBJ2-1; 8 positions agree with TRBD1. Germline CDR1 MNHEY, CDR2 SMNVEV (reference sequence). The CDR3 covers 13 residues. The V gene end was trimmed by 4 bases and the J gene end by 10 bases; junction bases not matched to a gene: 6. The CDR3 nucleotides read TGTGCCAGCAGTTACGGACAGGGAGGCGAGCAGTTCTTC. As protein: CASSYGQGGEQFF.

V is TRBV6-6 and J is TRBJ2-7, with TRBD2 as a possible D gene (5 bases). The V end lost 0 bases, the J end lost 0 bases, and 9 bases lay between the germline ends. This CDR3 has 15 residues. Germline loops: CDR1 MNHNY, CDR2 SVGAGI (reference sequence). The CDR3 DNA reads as TGTGCCAGCAGTTACTCGCCGGGGAGCTCCTACGAGCAGTACTTC. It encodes CASSYSPGSSYEQYF.

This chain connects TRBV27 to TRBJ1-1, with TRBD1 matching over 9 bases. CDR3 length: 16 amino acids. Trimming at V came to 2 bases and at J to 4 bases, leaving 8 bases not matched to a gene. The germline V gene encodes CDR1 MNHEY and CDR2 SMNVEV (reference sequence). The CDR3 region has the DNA TGTGCCAGCAGTTTAAAAATTCTGACAGGGGGCACTGAAGCTTTCTTT. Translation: CASSLKILTGGTEAFF.

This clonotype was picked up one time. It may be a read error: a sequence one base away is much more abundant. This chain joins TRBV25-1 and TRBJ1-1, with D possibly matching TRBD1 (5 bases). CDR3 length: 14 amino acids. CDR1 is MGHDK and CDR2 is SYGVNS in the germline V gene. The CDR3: CVSRFDSGNTEAFF. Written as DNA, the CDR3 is TGTGTCAGCCGTTTCGACAGTGGGAACACTGAAGCTTTCTTT.

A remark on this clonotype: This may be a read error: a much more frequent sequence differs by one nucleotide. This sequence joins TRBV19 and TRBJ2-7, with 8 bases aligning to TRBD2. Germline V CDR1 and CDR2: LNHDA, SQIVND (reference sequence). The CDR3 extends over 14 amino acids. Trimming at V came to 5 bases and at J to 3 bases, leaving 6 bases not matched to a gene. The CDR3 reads CASSPVSGSYEQYF. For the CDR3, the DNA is TGTGCCAGTAGTCCCGTCAGCGGGAGCTACGAGCAGTACTTC.

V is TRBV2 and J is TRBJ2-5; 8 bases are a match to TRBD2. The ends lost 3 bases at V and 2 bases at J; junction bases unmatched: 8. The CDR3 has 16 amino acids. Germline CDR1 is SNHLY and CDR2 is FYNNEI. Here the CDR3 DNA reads TGTGCCAGCAGTGACCGGGCCCGGGGGGGACAAGAGACCCAGTACTTC. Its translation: CASSDRARGGQETQYF.

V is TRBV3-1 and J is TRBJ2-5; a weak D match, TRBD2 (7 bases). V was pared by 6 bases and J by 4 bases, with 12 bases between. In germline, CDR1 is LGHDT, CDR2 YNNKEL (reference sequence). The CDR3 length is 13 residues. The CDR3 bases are TGTGCCAGCAGGTGGAGGGGGGGAGAGACCCAGTACTTC. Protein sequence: CASRWRGGETQYF.

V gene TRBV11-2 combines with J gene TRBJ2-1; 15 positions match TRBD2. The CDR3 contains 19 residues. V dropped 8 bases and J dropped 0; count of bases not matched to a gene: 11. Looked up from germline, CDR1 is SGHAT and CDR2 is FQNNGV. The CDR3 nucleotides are TGTGCCAGCCGCCAAGGACTAGCGGGGGGGGGGGGCTCCTACAATGAGCAGTTCTTC. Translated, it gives CASRQGLAGGGGSYNEQFF.